What follows are 26 T cell receptor beta chains derived from one specimen sequenced in a study of CD8 T cells in Susac syndrome. Random hexamers were used to reverse transcribe an amount of roughly 0.5 to 1 ug RNA. TCRdb ran MiXCR on the immunoSEQ multiplex PCR reads and lists one entry per CDR3 protein. This sample has approximately 180,000 distinct CDR3 sequences; 91% occur once, and the top ten carry about 0.1%. The specimen was CD4+ T cells from PBMCs. Receptor source: a human donor with Susac syndrome.

This chain links TRBV10-3 with TRBJ1-4; 9 positions match TRBD1. Per germline, CDR1 ENHRY and CDR2 SYGVKD. V shed 6 bases and J 7 bases; nucleotides not matched to a gene: 6. The CDR3 loop spans 14 amino acids. The CDR3 nucleotides are TGTGCCATCAGGGCGACAGGGGGGAGTGAAAAACTGTTTTTT. Translated: CAIRATGGSEKLFF.

This clonotype was detected only once. V gene TRBV20-1 combines with J gene TRBJ1-3; no definite D call. This CDR3 has 14 amino acids. Trimming removed 4 bases from V and 7 bases from J, with 17 bases in between. Germline values: CDR1 DFQATT, CDR2 SNEGSKA (reference sequence). The CDR3 protein is CSAKAPSEGNTIYF. For the CDR3, the DNA is TGCAGTGCTAAAGCACCCTCAGAAGGGAACACCATATATTTT.

The CDR3 spells CAISESDRDYSQQYF. In DNA form, the CDR3 reads TGTGCCATCAGTGAGTCGGACCGGGACTATTCTCAACAGTACTTC. The chain links TRBV10-3 to TRBJ2-4; 7 bases are a match to TRBD2. The CDR3 is made up of 15 amino acids. Looked up from germline, CDR1 is ENHRY and CDR2 is SYGVKD. Trimming removed 0 bases from V and 13 bases from J; junction bases left unmatched: 12.

Here the CDR3 DNA reads TGTGCCAGCAGCTTAAGCCTAGCGGCTCGCTTGGAGACCCAGTACTTC. Its translation: CASSLSLAARLETQYF. The chain recombines TRBV7-3 with TRBJ2-5; 7 nucleotides line up with TRBD2. The junction had 10 bases not matched to a gene; V was cut back by 1 base and J by 5 bases. From germline, CDR1 is SGHTA and CDR2 FQGTGA. CDR3 length: 16 amino acids.

CDR3 sequence (DNA): TGCGCCAGCAGCTTGGATTACGTCGGGGGCGGTATAAAGACCCAGTACTTC. It is translated as CASSLDYVGGGIKTQYF. The chain uses TRBV5-1 and TRBJ2-5, with D perhaps given as TRBD1 or TRBD2 (6 bases each). The CDR3 length is 17 residues. Germline values: CDR1 SGHRS, CDR2 YFSETQ. V lost 0 bases and J lost 6, with 21 bases in between.

The chain recombines TRBV2 with TRBJ1-1; D is undetermined. V was pared by 7 bases and J by 0 bases, with 6 bases between. Germline V gene sequence: CDR1 SNHLY, CDR2 FYNNEI. This CDR3 spans 12 amino acids. The CDR3 coding sequence is TGTGCCAGCAAGCAGTTGAACACTGAAGCTTTCTTT. As protein: CASKQLNTEAFF.

The chain combines TRBV29-1 with TRBJ1-2; no firm D call. Germline loops: CDR1 SQVTM, CDR2 ANQGSEA. V was trimmed by 6 bases and J by 2 bases, leaving 13 bases between them. The CDR3 loop spans 13 amino acids. The CDR3 nucleotides read TGCAGCGTCGGGGAATACGACAACTATGGCTACACCTTC. This gives the protein CSVGEYDNYGYTF.

This rearrangement joins TRBV9 to TRBJ1-2; D is uncertain. V gave up 4 bases and J gave up 0 bases, with 16 bases separating them. Germline CDR1 reads SGDLS; CDR2 reads YYNGEE. This CDR3 region has 16 residues. CDR3 in amino acids: CASSPYGGGANYGYTF. CDR3 sequence (DNA): TGTGCCAGCAGCCCTTATGGAGGAGGCGCTAACTATGGCTACACCTTC.

The V and J genes are TRBV11-2 and TRBJ2-5, with D tentatively TRBD2 (6 bases). The CDR3 length is 16 residues. CDR1 and CDR2 from the germline V gene are SGHAT and FQNNGV. The ends were cut back, 7 bases at V and 4 bases at J, with 22 bases in the middle. The CDR3 region is CASTDIYAGKGETQYF. The CDR3 DNA reads as TGTGCCAGCACCGATATTTACGCGGGGAAGGGAGAGACCCAGTACTTC.

The gene calls are TRBV28 and TRBJ2-5; 8 nucleotides agree with TRBD1. CDR3 size: 12 residues. J lost 5 bases, V lost 8 bases, and 4 bases had no gene match. The germline CDR1 and CDR2 sequences are MDHEN and SYDVKM. CDR3 nucleotide sequence: TGTGCCAGCGGACAGGGTGTCGAGACCCAGTACTTC. It encodes CASGQGVETQYF.

The J gene is TRBJ1-1, the V gene TRBV20-1, with no clear D. The CDR3 totals 15 residues. Deletions cut 0 bases from V and 0 bases from J, with 11 bases between. The V gene's germline CDR1 is DFQATT and CDR2 SNEGSKA (reference sequence). This chain's CDR3 is CSARDPTPVNTEAFF. The CDR3 DNA reads as TGCAGTGCTAGAGACCCCACCCCGGTGAACACTGAAGCTTTCTTT.

V and J are TRBV12-3 or TRBV12-4 and TRBJ2-2; 9 bases align to TRBD1. The CDR3 is made up of 16 amino acids. Unmatched junction bases numbered 5, after V lost 6 bases and J lost 0 bases. In nucleotides, the CDR3 is TGTGCCAGCAGCGGACAGGGGTTCGCGAACACCGGGGAGCTGTTTTTT. Its protein is CASSGQGFANTGELFF.

This chain uses TRBV6-1 with TRBJ2-7; D remains unclear. Germline CDR1 is MNHNS and CDR2 is SASEGT. Trimming left V 2 bases short and J 2 bases short, with 4 bases between. CDR3 length equals 12 residues. In DNA, the CDR3 is TGTGCCAGCAGTGAAACTACCTACGAGCAGTACTTC. This codes for CASSETTYEQYF.

The chain is built from TRBV15 and TRBJ1-6; tentatively, D is TRBD1 (5 bases). Trimming stripped 7 bases from V and 2 bases from J, with 15 bases between. The CDR3 contains 16 residues. The germline gives CDR1 LNHNV, CDR2 YYDKDF (reference sequence). In nucleotides, the CDR3 is TGTGCCACCACTTCAGGGTCCGATCCCTATAATTCACCCCTCCACTTT. Protein product: CATTSGSDPYNSPLHF.

CDR3 residues: CASSQGRTRRYEQYF. The CDR3 DNA reads TGTGCCAGCAGCCAAGGTCGGACTAGGAGGTACGAGCAGTACTTC. The V call is TRBV14, the J call TRBJ2-7; 7 bases are a match to TRBD2. V lost 1 base and J lost 4; bases outside the gene matches: 7. Germline V gene data show CDR1 as SGHDN and CDR2 as FVKESK. CDR3 length equals 15 residues.

This clonotype was detected a few times. The chain carries TRBV11-1 and TRBJ1-2, with a weak D call TRBD1 (5 bases). The V and J ends lost 3 bases and 2 bases respectively, with 7 bases between them. The CDR3 contains 13 residues. Per germline, CDR1 SGHAT and CDR2 FQDESV (reference sequence). The CDR3 DNA sequence: TGTGCCAGCAGCTTTGAGGGGAACTATGGCTACACCTTC. This sequence encodes CASSFEGNYGYTF.

CDR3: CASSQSGAETEAFF. CDR3 coding DNA: TGTGCCAGCAGTCAGTCGGGGGCTGAAACTGAAGCTTTCTTT. V usage is TRBV2 and J usage is TRBJ1-1; a weak D match, TRBD1 (6 bases). Germline lookup yields CDR1 SNHLY and CDR2 FYNNEI. The CDR3 runs 14 residues. With 5 bases removed from V and 5 bases from J, the gap between germline ends came to 15 bases.

The V call is TRBV3-1, the J call TRBJ2-7; D call uncertain. CDR1 is LGHDT, CDR2 YNNKEL, per germline (reference sequence). The CDR3 totals 12 residues. Trimming removed 0 bases at V and 3 bases at J, with 3 bases between. The CDR3 coding sequence is TGTGCCAGCAGCCAAGATCTCTACGAGCAGTACTTC. Its protein product is CASSQDLYEQYF.

The rearrangement joins TRBV5-1 to TRBJ2-3; D is uncertain. The germline V and J ends were trimmed by 2 bases and 3 bases, with 4 bases remaining between them. The CDR3 sequence is 12 residues long. The germline V gene encodes CDR1 SGHRS and CDR2 YFSETQ. In nucleotides, the CDR3 is TGCGCCAGCAGCTTTGAAACAGATACGCAGTATTTT. This codes for CASSFETDTQYF. Looking up the rest from reference TRBV5-1 and TRBJ2-3 gives the full variable domain: KAGVTQTPRYLIKTRGQQVTLSCSPISGHRSVSWYQQTPGQGLQFLFEYFSETQRNKGNFPGRFSGRQFSNSRSEMNVSTLELGDSALYLCASSFETDTQYFGPGTRLTVL.

About this clonotype: Its ends do not fully match the called genes, so a read error is possible. V and J are TRBV7-7 and TRBJ2-7; D is possibly TRBD2 (6 bases). Germline CDR1 and CDR2: SSHAT and FNYEAQ (reference sequence). This CDR3 contains 15 residues. The CDR3 nucleotides are TGTGCTAGCAGCCCTGGGGGGAAAAGGTCCTACGAGCAGTACTTC. It is translated as CASSPGGKRSYEQYF.

This clonotype came up a few times. The chain has TRBV6-6 and TRBJ1-2; D gene ambiguous. The germline gives CDR1 MNHNY, CDR2 SVGAGI (reference sequence). Trimming left V 4 bases short and J 7 bases short, with 10 bases between. This CDR3 is 12 amino acids long. CDR3 in DNA: TGTGCCAGCAGTTTGGGAGGGTTTGGCTACACCTTC. It yields the protein CASSLGGFGYTF.

V gene TRBV5-4 combines with J gene TRBJ2-6; D is possibly TRBD1 or TRBD2 (5 bases each). Looked up from germline, CDR1 is SGHNT and CDR2 is YYREEE (reference sequence). The CDR3 is 17 residues long. Trimming shortened V by 0 bases and J by 1 base, and 11 bases separated the two germline ends. CDR3 in amino acids: CASSLGDLLSGANVLTF. In nucleotides, the CDR3 is TGTGCCAGCAGCTTGGGGGACCTTCTTTCTGGGGCCAACGTCCTGACTTTC.

The chain has TRBV9 and TRBJ2-1, with D possibly matching TRBD2 (6 bases). V shed 3 bases and J shed 1 base, with 17 bases lying between them. Germline V gives CDR1 SGDLS, CDR2 YYNGEE. This CDR3 contains 17 residues. The CDR3 DNA is TGTGCCAGCAGCGGAGGGCGCGGGGAGAATTCCTACAATGAGCAGTTCTTC. The encoded protein is CASSGGRGENSYNEQFF. Supplemented by reference TRBV9 and TRBJ2-1, the full variable domain reads DSGVTQTPKHLITATGQRVTLRCSPRSGDLSVYWYQQSLDQGLQFLIQYYNGEERAKGNILERFSAQQFPDLHSELNLSSLELGDSALYFCASSGGRGENSYNEQFFGPGTRLTVL.

V and J are TRBV5-4 and TRBJ2-2, with D maybe TRBD2 (6 bases). Trimming stripped 0 bases from V and 2 bases from J, with 11 bases between. The CDR3 runs to 16 residues. Germline CDR1 is SGHNT and CDR2 is YYREEE (reference sequence). The CDR3 DNA is TGTGCCAGCAGCTTGGCTGGCGGGGCAAACACCGGGGAGCTGTTTTTT. Its protein product is CASSLAGGANTGELFF. The entire variable domain, with the rest obtained from reference TRBV5-4 and TRBJ2-2, is as follows: ETGVTQSPTHLIKTRGQQVTLRCSSQSGHNTVSWYQQALGQGPQFIFQYYREEENGRGNFPPRFSGLQFPNYSSELNVNALELDDSALYLCASSLAGGANTGELFFGEGSRLTVL.

The chain couples TRBV6-1 to TRBJ1-5; 7 positions agree with TRBD1. Losses at the gene ends were 1 base for V and 4 bases for J; bases not matched to a gene: 7. The length of the CDR3 is 16 residues. The germline V gene has CDR1 MNHNS and CDR2 SASEGT. The CDR3 nucleotides read TGTGCCAGCAGTGAAGAGGGACAGTTGCCGAATCAGCCCCAGCATTTT. Translation gives CASSEEGQLPNQPQHF.

CDR3 residues: CASSHTGGYGYTF. For the CDR3, the DNA is TGTGCCAGCAGCCACACAGGGGGGTATGGCTACACCTTC. This chain uses TRBV6-4 with TRBJ1-2; 8 nucleotides align to TRBD1. Germline V CDR1 and CDR2: MRHNA, SNTAGT. The CDR3 is 13 residues long. V was pared by 6 bases and J by 5 bases, with 5 bases of the junction left unmatched.